This TCR beta chain was identified in a study of CD8 T cells in cerebrospinal fluid in Alzheimer's disease. Study summary: Two single-cell methods, plate-based nested PCR and droplet-based sequencing, assessed CSF clonal expansion.

Its frequency marks this clonotype as medium-sized. Antigen unknown. Droplet-based sequencing used CSF cells sorted as live with a live/dead marker. The CDR3 consists of 19 residues. Germline loops: CDR1 LGHDT, CDR2 YNNKEL (reference sequence). Study results and caveats: Compared with controls, mild cognitive impairment or Alzheimer's disease patients showed higher maximum CSF clone percentages. Versus healthy subjects, Alzheimer's patients more often had clones of at least 3%.

Using the 10x single-cell sequencing reads, TCRdb records one entry per CDR3 protein without DNA. There are about 1,100 distinct CDR3 sequences in the sample, with roughly a tenth held by the top ten. This chain joins TRBV3-1 and TRBJ2-6; with no DNA, the TCRdb D assignment of TRBD1 cannot be verified. The sample comprised cerebrospinal fluid. This clonotype was sampled from a human donor in good health. The CDR3 sequence: CASSQDGTATTSGANVLTF.